Below are 3 T cell receptor beta chains sequenced from a single sample in a study of OX40 agonist ivuxolimab in advanced cancers. TCRdb's copy holds only in-frame clones and misses some; the assay was immunoSEQ multiplex PCR. The sample includes 100,000 to 110,000 clones, 75% to 90% seen only once; the top ten take about 0.15%. The sample consisted of CD4+ or CD8+ T cells sorted from blood, taken in a trial of the OX40 agonist ivuxolimab. These receptors were collected from an adult with an advanced solid tumor such as melanoma, head and neck, liver or kidney cancer.

On this clone itself: One end of the junction does not line up with germline, which may come from a read error. The V call is TRBV7-8, the J call TRBJ2-4; the match to TRBD2 covers 11 bases. The CDR3 has 16 amino acids. Germline V gives CDR1 SGHVS, CDR2 FQNEAQ. CDR3 region: CASSLAGGVAKNIQYF. The CDR3 DNA is TGTGCCAGCAGTTTAGCGGGGGGGGTAGCCAAAAACATTCAGTACTTC.

The chain uses TRBV27 and TRBJ2-5; 10 bases align to TRBD2. V dropped 5 bases and J dropped 5; count of bases not matched to a gene: 8. CDR3 length: 15 amino acids. CDR1 is MNHEY and CDR2 is SMNVEV in the germline V gene (reference sequence). CDR3 DNA: TGTGCCAGCAGTAGCGGGCTAGCGGGGGCTGAGACCCAGTACTTC. Amino acid sequence: CASSSGLAGAETQYF.

V is TRBV14 and J is TRBJ1-2; D is unresolved. Trimming took off 1 base at V and 7 bases at J, with 13 bases between the two ends. This CDR3 spans 14 amino acids. CDR1 SGHDN and CDR2 FVKESK come from the germline V gene. The DNA of the CDR3 is TGTGCCAGCAGCCAAGGAAGGCGAAAGGGTGGCTACACCTTC. This encodes CASSQGRRKGGYTF.